These T cell receptor beta chains were read from a single sample in a study of blood T cells in healthy people across ages. TCRdb redid the calling of the 5' RACE reads with MiXCR, one entry per CDR3 protein. The sample includes 1.2 million to 1.5 million distinct CDR3 sequences, almost 60% of them seen just once. The sequencing input was blood. The receptors derive from a man between 18 and 35 years old in good health. CDR3s leave out the opening cysteine and the closing phenylalanine or tryptophan.

j_gene	v_gene	CDR3aa
TRBJ2-7	TRBV9	ASSVASGESYEQY
TRBJ2-1	TRBV25-1	ASSQGGGVLYNEQF
TRBJ2-5	TRBV10-3	AISPAGSNQETQY
TRBJ1-3	TRBV20-1	SARRGPSWGNTIY
TRBJ2-3	TRBV3-1	ASSQESRPVTDTQY
TRBJ2-6	TRBV6-2/TRBV6-3	ASSSSGSGGFSGANVLT
TRBJ2-1	TRBV5-1	ASRRALQSYNEQF
TRBJ2-7	TRBV7-7	ASSRLLGPSSYEQY
-	TRBV20-1	SVATGPSEQY
TRBJ1-1	TRBV29-1	SVDRGIRAEAF
TRBJ2-3	TRBV9	ASSVGYHNRDTQY
TRBJ2-7	TRBV7-2	ASRASGGRSSYEQY
-	TRBV10-3	AIKLANEQY
TRBJ1-6	TRBV6-5	ASSYDTGDHSPLH
TRBJ2-1	TRBV27	ASTPGTSGSYEQF
TRBJ1-6	TRBV9	ASSGDPGSSYNSPLH
TRBJ2-7	TRBV12-3/TRBV12-4	ASSSTGTESSYEQY
TRBJ2-7	TRBV27	ASSSGGREQY
TRBJ1-6	TRBV9	ASSERTGGDYNSPLH
TRBJ2-7	TRBV20-1	SASWENRVWEQY
TRBJ2-7	TRBV20-1	SAIQAVGQY
TRBJ2-1	TRBV29-1	SVAGVSYNEQF
TRBJ1-1	TRBV6-6	ASRFRSNTEAF
TRBJ1-5	TRBV20-1	SARVNDQPQH
TRBJ2-1	TRBV6-1	ASHPVESYLYNEQF
TRBJ1-6	TRBV20-1	SASEDRGYSPLH
TRBJ1-5	TRBV4-3	ASSQGVHNQPQH
TRBJ2-4	TRBV12-3/TRBV12-4	ASSLSAGNIQY
TRBJ2-3	TRBV7-2	ASSLDPGSTDTQY
-	TRBV7-8	ASRYRTSEPQETQY
TRBJ2-7	TRBV6-6	ASSSGQRWSYEQY
TRBJ1-4	TRBV4-1	ASSQAPGGEEKLF
TRBJ1-1	TRBV6-6	ASTSGFPTEAF
TRBJ2-7	TRBV7-9	ASTEGPGDRYEQY
TRBJ2-3	TRBV7-8	ASSLAHSSTDTQY
TRBJ1-3	TRBV4-2	ASSQERTGGGLNTIY
TRBJ2-3	TRBV6-2/TRBV6-3	ASSNLRLAGGDTQY
TRBJ2-7	TRBV4-3	ASNRSMDAAPYEQY
TRBJ1-5	TRBV4-1	ASSQDRRGNQPQH
-	TRBV6-5	ASSYWTSTYNEQY
TRBJ2-3	TRBV5-1	ASSLVGLAFLGDTQY
TRBJ2-2	TRBV20-1	SARSSGVNTGELF
TRBJ1-2	TRBV20-1	SAGDAYAST